These 13 T cell receptor beta chains share one sample of origin, sequenced in a study of T cells expressing NK-cell markers. TCRdb derives one entry per CDR3 protein from the 5' RACE reads, leaving out DNA. In all, the sample yields 350,000 to 400,000 distinct CDR3 sequences. Sequencing input: blood T cells: a sorted CD56 or NKG2C T cell subset, CD4+ or CD8+ T cells, or bulk PBMC T cells (not recorded which). These receptors came from a woman aged 45-60 years in good health.

CDR3 protein: CASRILSQPQHF. The genes are TRBV2 and TRBJ1-5. Looked up from germline, CDR1 is SNHLY and CDR2 is FYNNEI. The CDR3 length is 12 residues.

The genes are TRBV4-1 and TRBJ1-4; TCRdb reports TRBD1, a call that lacks DNA to check it against. Per the germline V gene, CDR1 is MGHRA and CDR2 is YSYEKL. The CDR3 is 16 amino acids. The chain's CDR3 is CASSSNTGQGNEKLFF.

The chain is built from TRBV11-1 and TRBJ2-7; TCRdb selects TRBD2, and the lack of DNA leaves this call unchecked. From germline, CDR1 is SGHAT and CDR2 FQDESV (reference sequence). The CDR3 sequence is 17 residues long. The CDR3 loop reads CASSLTPWTAGSYEQYF.

V is TRBV12-3 or TRBV12-4 and J is TRBJ1-5; the TCRdb D gene call, TRBD1, has no DNA to confirm it. The CDR3 totals 16 residues. CDR3 loop: CASSSDRVARNQPQHF.

The chain has TRBV27 and TRBJ2-1. The CDR3 is made up of 15 amino acids. The V gene's germline CDR1 is MNHEY and CDR2 SMNVEV (reference sequence). This CDR3 reads CASSATGGSYNEQFF.

V and J are TRBV20-1 and TRBJ2-7; with no DNA, the TCRdb D assignment of TRBD1 cannot be verified. Germline V gene lookup returns CDR1 DFQATT and CDR2 SNEGSKA (reference sequence). The CDR3 consists of 13 residues. The CDR3 here is CSAIPGQLYEQYF.

J is TRBJ2-3 and V is TRBV5-1; TCRdb's D call of TRBD2 is untestable without DNA. The CDR3 is made up of 16 amino acids. CDR1 is SGHRS, CDR2 YFSETQ, per germline. The CDR3: CASSSTPGLETDTQYF.

V gene TRBV11-2 combines with J gene TRBJ2-3; TCRdb proposes TRBD1, but this gene call is untestable without DNA. Per the germline V gene, CDR1 is SGHAT and CDR2 is FQNNGV. CDR3 length equals 15 residues. This CDR3 is CASSLSGQGTDTQYF.

The gene calls are TRBV3-1 and TRBJ2-7; TCRdb calls TRBD1, which cannot be checked without DNA. Germline CDR1 reads LGHDT; CDR2 reads YNNKEL (reference sequence). The CDR3 runs to 15 residues. This chain's CDR3 is CASSAGTGLSGEQYF.

This chain uses TRBV24-1 with TRBJ2-2. Looked up from germline, CDR1 is KGHDR and CDR2 is SFDVKD. The CDR3 totals 14 residues. CDR3: CATSGGLDTGELFF.

This sequence joins TRBV29-1 and TRBJ2-1; TCRdb indicates TRBD2, and absent DNA this call remains unverified. The length of the CDR3 is 16 residues. CDR1 and CDR2 (germline): SQVTM, ANQGSEA. The CDR3 loop reads CSVSILTSGKGSEQFF.

This rearrangement joins TRBV7-8 to TRBJ2-1; TCRdb's D gene call, TRBD1, goes unchecked for lack of DNA. The CDR3 has 14 residues. Germline V CDR1 and CDR2: SGHVS, FQNEAQ. CDR3 protein: CASSLGSPGDEQFF.

This chain uses TRBV6-5 with TRBJ2-3; the TRBD2 assignment by TCRdb is unverifiable without DNA. This CDR3 has 16 residues. CDR1 is MNHEY and CDR2 is SVGAGI in the germline V gene. This CDR3 is CASSYGGESGPDTQYF.